The subject of this entry is one T cell receptor beta chain. Original analysis: By means of reference gene primer amplification, nucleated cell counts were estimated. Clones were read by immunoSEQ multiplex PCR, and TCRdb kept only the in-frame ones, dropping some. From that table come the V and J calls and clone size; the DNA was used to work out D and trimming. Of roughly 200,000 clones listed, around 84% are singletons. The record originates from a study of blood T cell repertoires in COVID-19. On the study more broadly: Samples representing acute and convalescent COVID-19 were sourced from the United States, Italy and Spain. The analysed material was cDNA or gDNA that came from T cells, B-cell-depleted T cells, or PBMCs.

CDR3 length: 15 residues. Germline CDR1 is SNHLY and CDR2 is FYNNEI. V lost 6 bases and J 3 bases, leaving 18 bases between the germline ends. V and J are TRBV2 and TRBJ2-7; D perhaps matches TRBD2 (5 bases). This TCR was recovered from a man aged 55-75 years with acute or convalescent COVID-19. Sequenced: peripheral blood. CDR3 in DNA: TGTGCCAGCAGCGGGCGGGTCTGGACGGGCTACGAGCAGTACTTC. Amino acids: CASSGRVWTGYEQYF.